The 8 T cell receptor beta chains listed next were all sequenced from one sample in a study of blood T cell repertoires in COVID-19. Data came from immunoSEQ multiplex PCR; TCRdb stores just in-frame clones and leaves some out. The table has approximately 220,000 clones, roughly 85% seen once. The sample comprised PBMCs or T cells enriched from blood (not recorded which). Source of these receptors: a man aged 40-55 years who had recovered from COVID-19.

In this sample, this clone turned up once. This chain links TRBV5-5 with TRBJ2-7; 7 positions agree with TRBD1. J was trimmed by 1 base and V by 4 bases; bases with no gene match: 11. CDR1 SGHKS and CDR2 YYEKEE come from the germline V gene (reference sequence). CDR3 length: 16 residues. The DNA for the CDR3 is TGTGCCAGCAGCCACGATGGGGACAGAACTTCCTACGAGCAGTACTTC. Translating it yields CASSHDGDRTSYEQYF.

There are a few counts of this clone. The rearrangement joins TRBV24-1 to TRBJ2-7, with 12 bases lining up with TRBD1. The CDR3 totals 16 residues. Germline CDR1 is KGHDR and CDR2 is SFDVKD. Trimming removed 4 bases from V and 5 bases from J; junction bases left unmatched: 8. CDR3 nucleotides: TGTGCCACCAGTGAGACCGGGACAGGGGGCCGGGACGAGCAGTACTTC. Its protein product is CATSETGTGGRDEQYF.

This clone was observed a few times. The chain has TRBV28 and TRBJ1-2; D call uncertain. The V end lost 3 bases, the J end lost 5 bases, and 13 bases lay between the germline ends. The CDR3 consists of 14 residues. The germline V gene has CDR1 MDHEN and CDR2 SYDVKM. For the CDR3, the DNA is TGTGCCAGCAGTTTGAGAGCGCCGCTGTATGGCTACACCTTC. This encodes CASSLRAPLYGYTF.

The gene calls are TRBV5-1 and TRBJ2-1; 10 bases line up with TRBD2. Looked up from germline, CDR1 is SGHRS and CDR2 is YFSETQ. The V segment lost 1 base and the J segment 11 bases; nucleotides outside the gene matches: 3. The CDR3 has 13 amino acids. The CDR3 sequence: CASSLTSGNQQFF. The DNA for the CDR3 is TGCGCCAGCAGCTTGACTAGCGGGAACCAGCAGTTCTTC.

The chain employs TRBV7-2 and TRBJ2-1; 12 bases fit TRBD2. Germline CDR1 reads SGHTA; CDR2 reads FQGNSA. V shed 2 bases and J 10 bases; nucleotides not matched to a gene: 6. The CDR3 has 15 residues. CDR3 amino acids: CASSLLAGGALEQFF. The CDR3 coding sequence is TGTGCCAGCAGCTTACTAGCGGGAGGGGCATTGGAGCAGTTCTTC.

This sequence joins TRBV30 and TRBJ2-4; D might be TRBD1 (5 bases). The V end was cut by 1 base, the J end by 2 bases, with 6 bases between. CDR1 and CDR2 from the germline V gene are GTSNPN and SVGIG (reference sequence). The CDR3 runs to 13 residues. As DNA, the CDR3 is TGTGCCTGGAGTGAGGGGACCAAAAACATTCAGTACTTC. Translated, it gives CAWSEGTKNIQYF.

The rearrangement uses TRBV6-5 and TRBJ2-7; 10 bases match TRBD1. After removal of 5 bases from V and 8 bases from J, the junction contained 9 bases not matched to a gene. Germline V lookup: CDR1 MNHEY, CDR2 SVGAGI. The CDR3 runs to 14 residues. CDR3 DNA sequence: TGTGCCAGCAGTCGGGACAGGGGTATTAATAAGCAGTACTTC. Translation: CASSRDRGINKQYF.

This sequence joins TRBV11-2 and TRBJ2-7, with D possibly being TRBD2 (6 bases). The ends were cut back, 0 bases at V and 6 bases at J, with 9 bases in the middle. The CDR3 covers 13 residues. The germline V gene has CDR1 SGHAT and CDR2 FQNNGV. CDR3 in DNA: TGTGCCAGCAGCTTAGATCGGGGGTTCGAGCAGTACTTC. Protein product: CASSLDRGFEQYF.